This T cell receptor (beta chain) came from a study of blood T cell repertoires in COVID-19. V shed 3 bases and J 4 bases; nucleotides not matched to a gene: 3. Germline CDR1 LGHNA, CDR2 YNFKEQ. CDR3 length equals 15 residues. Assay used: immunoSEQ multiplex PCR; TCRdb lists only in-frame clones, some missing. The data contain 200,000 to 250,000 clones, over 75% of them singletons. This chain joins TRBV4-2 and TRBJ1-5; the match to TRBD1 covers 10 bases. Sequenced input: PBMCs or T cells enriched from blood (not recorded which). The receptor was derived from a man aged 40-49 years who had recovered from COVID-19. The CDR3 DNA sequence: TGTGCCAGCAGCCAGGACAGGGGGGTTAATCAGCCCCAGCATTTT. Its translation is CASSQDRGVNQPQHF.